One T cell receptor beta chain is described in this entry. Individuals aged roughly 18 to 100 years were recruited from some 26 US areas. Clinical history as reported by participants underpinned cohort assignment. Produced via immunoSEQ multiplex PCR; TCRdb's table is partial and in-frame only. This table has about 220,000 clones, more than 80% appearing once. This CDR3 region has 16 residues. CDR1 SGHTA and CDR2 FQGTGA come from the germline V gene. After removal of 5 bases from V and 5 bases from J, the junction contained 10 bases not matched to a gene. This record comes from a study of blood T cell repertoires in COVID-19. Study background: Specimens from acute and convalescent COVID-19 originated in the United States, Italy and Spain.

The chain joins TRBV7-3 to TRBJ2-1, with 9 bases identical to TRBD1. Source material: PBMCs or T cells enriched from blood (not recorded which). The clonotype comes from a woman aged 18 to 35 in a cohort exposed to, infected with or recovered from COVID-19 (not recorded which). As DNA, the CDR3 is TGTGCCAGCAGCCGCAGAACAGGGGGCTTTGACAATGAGCAGTTCTTC. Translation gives CASSRRTGGFDNEQFF.